This is a list of T cell receptor beta chains from one sample in a study of vaccination and CD4 T cells after COVID-19. One entry per CDR3 protein, called by TCRdb with MiXCR from the PCR reads. This sample has 8,400 or so distinct CDR3 sequences; roughly three fifths occur once, and the top ten carry 12%. No antigen is known for these receptors. Source: cultured CD4+ T cells from blood, taken after SARS-CoV-2 vaccination. Receptors were obtained from a human donor with COVID-19. CDR3s include the opening cysteine and the closing phenylalanine or tryptophan. D genes are given only for firm matches. Clone sizes are given selectively: once, few, many, or a class where the clone is expanded.

TRBV2	.	TRBJ2-1	once	TGTGCCAGCAGTCTCTTGGGGGTGCTCAATGAGCAGTTCTTC	CASSLLGVLNEQFF
TRBV20-1	.	TRBJ1-6	.	TGCAGTGCTAGAAGGGGGGTTGGGTATAATTCACCCCTCCACTTT	CSARRGVGYNSPLHF
TRBV15	TRBD1	TRBJ2-7	.	TGTGCCACCAGCAGAGCGACCGGGACAGGGTCATACGAGCAGTACTTC	CATSRATGTGSYEQYF
TRBV7-8	.	TRBJ1-5	.	TGTGCCAGCAGCTTAGCGGGAGGACGGCCCAATCAGCCCCAGCATTTT	CASSLAGGRPNQPQHF
TRBV6-5	.	TRBJ1-2	.	TGTGCCAGCAGTTACAGGGTTGAGTATGGCTACACCTTC	CASSYRVEYGYTF
TRBV30	.	TRBJ1-6	.	TGTGCCTGGAGTAGGGGCCATGGAGAGTCACCCCTCCACTTT	CAWSRGHGESPLHF
TRBV7-8	TRBD1	TRBJ1-2	medium-sized	TGTGCCAGCAGCTTCGCCCCCGGGACAGGGGGTATTGGCTACACCTTC	CASSFAPGTGGIGYTF
TRBV4-3	.	TRBJ2-5	.	TGCGCCAGCAGCCGTACGCAGGGGGGCGGAGAGACCCAGTACTTC	CASSRTQGGGETQYF
TRBV6-1	.	TRBJ1-2	few	TGTGCCAGCAGTCCCCGCCGGGGGGCGAATGGCTACACCTTC	CASSPRRGANGYTF
TRBV27	.	TRBJ1-2	.	TGTGCCAGCGGGACTCAGAACTATGGCTACACCTTC	CASGTQNYGYTF
TRBV6-5	TRBD2	TRBJ2-5	.	TGTGCCAGCAGTTACTCCGCCGGGACTAGCGCAGAGACCCAGTACTTC	CASSYSAGTSAETQYF
TRBV28	TRBD1	TRBJ1-5	few	TGTGCCAGCAGTTCACAGGGGGCTCGGGAGCCCCAGCATTTT	CASSSQGAREPQHF
TRBV7-9	TRBD1	TRBJ1-1	.	TGTGCCAGCAGCATGACAGGGAGTGGGACTGAAGCTTTCTTT	CASSMTGSGTEAFF
TRBV24-1	TRBD1	TRBJ2-2	.	TGTGCCACAGGGACAGATTACACCGGGGAGCTGTTTTTT	CATGTDYTGELFF
TRBV10-3	TRBD2	TRBJ2-7	.	TGTGCCATCAGGGGGGGGGGCTACGAGCAGTACTTC	CAIRGGGYEQYF
TRBV12-1	.	TRBJ2-5	once	TGTGCCAGCAGCTCCCCCGTTAGGAGGGGGCCTGAGACCCAGTACTTC	CASSSPVRRGPETQYF
TRBV11-2	.	TRBJ2-7	.	TGTGCCAGCAGCTTAGAATCCGGGACCTACGAGCAGTACTTC	CASSLESGTYEQYF
TRBV15	TRBD2	TRBJ2-2	.	TGTGCCACCAGCACCCAAGGACTAGCGGGGGTTACCGGGGAGCTGTTTTTT	CATSTQGLAGVTGELFF
TRBV11-1	TRBD2	TRBJ2-3	.	TGTGCCAGCAGGGACACTAGCGGCAGCACAGATACGCAGTATTTT	CASRDTSGSTDTQYF
TRBV7-9	TRBD1	TRBJ1-6	.	TGTGCCAGCAGGACCACAGGGGATAATTCACCCCTCCACTTT	CASRTTGDNSPLHF
TRBV7-2	.	TRBJ2-5	.	TGTGCCAGCAGCTCCGAAACAGCCCAAGAGACCCAGTACTTC	CASSSETAQETQYF
TRBV6-1	.	TRBJ2-5	.	TGTGCCAGCAGTCAGCCCCCGGAGACCCAGTACTTC	CASSQPPETQYF
TRBV7-2	.	TRBJ1-5	.	TGTGCCAGCAGCCTCCATTATAGCAATCAGCCCCAGCATTTT	CASSLHYSNQPQHF
TRBV6-1	.	TRBJ1-1	few	TGTGCCAGCAGACTAAGGGAGGGGATTGAAGCTTTCTTT	CASRLREGIEAFF
TRBV12-3/TRBV12-4	TRBD1	TRBJ2-1	once	TGTGCCAGCAGTGACCGGGACAGGGCCGGCAATGAGCAGTTCTTC	CASSDRDRAGNEQFF
TRBV6-1	.	TRBJ1-2	.	TGTGCCAGCAGTGAAGCGCTTTCCTTGATCTATGGCTACACCTTC	CASSEALSLIYGYTF
TRBV7-5	.	TRBJ2-1	.	.	CISVPEAHPGLAVGIEQFF
TRBV15	.	TRBJ1-4	.	TGTGCCACCAGCAGAGCCCAGACGCAAAATGAAAAACTGTTTTTT	CATSRAQTQNEKLFF
TRBV6-1	.	TRBJ1-6	.	TGTGCCAGCGGGGCCCCTCGGGATAATTCACCCCTCCACTTT	CASGAPRDNSPLHF
TRBV6-1	TRBD1	TRBJ2-5	once	TGTGCCAGCAGTCCGGGACAGGCGTACCAAGAGACCCAGTACTTC	CASSPGQAYQETQYF
TRBV5-4	.	TRBJ2-5	.	TGTGCCAGCAGCTTGGGCCCCAGGACCCAGTACTTC	CASSLGPRTQYF
TRBV10-1	.	TRBJ1-1	.	TGCGCCAGCAGTGAGGGCCGACTGCAGAACACTGAAGCTTTCTTT	CASSEGRLQNTEAFF
TRBV15	.	TRBJ2-5	.	TGTGCCACCACGCAGGGGTCCCAAGAGACCCAGTACTTC	CATTQGSQETQYF
TRBV20-1	TRBD1	TRBJ1-1	.	TGCAGTGCTAGCGACAGGGCGAGGAACACTGAAGCTTTCTTT	CSASDRARNTEAFF
TRBV20-1	.	TRBJ1-1	.	TGCAGTGCTAGAGATCAGGGCAAATCGTTTACTGAAGCTTTCTTT	CSARDQGKSFTEAFF
TRBV6-1	.	TRBJ2-2	.	TGTGCCAGCAGTGTCTTAGCGAACACCGGGGAGCTGTTTTTT	CASSVLANTGELFF